This is a list of T cell receptor beta chains from one sample in a study of T-cell reconstitution after alpha-beta-depleted transplantation in children. TCRdb itself ran the PCR reads through MiXCR, one entry per CDR3 protein. The top ten hold 25% to 35% of the sample, which has about 980,000 distinct CDR3 sequences, around 30% seen once. Sample: PBMCs, mostly from graft donor cells, taken 360 days after TCRalphabeta/CD19-depleted stem cell transplant. These receptors were obtained from a boy under two years old who had a stem cell transplant for SCID, so the T cells may come from the graft donor. Each CDR3 is given with its conserved first and last residue. Fields, in order: V gene, D gene, J gene, clone size, CDR3 DNA, CDR3 protein. The D gene is left open where the match is weak. A row's size may be missing; if present it is once, few, many or a size class.

V: TRBV5-1; D: NA; J: TRBJ1-1; size: NA; DNA: TGCGCCAGCAGCCTATCCGGGACGACTGGGCGTCCGAACACTGAAGCTTTCTTT; CDR3: CASSLSGTTGRPNTEAFF
V: TRBV7-9; D: TRBD2; J: TRBJ2-1; size: few; DNA: TGTGCCAGCAGCTTAGTGGTGGCTAGCGGGGCCCGGGGGGAGCAGTTCTTC; CDR3: CASSLVVASGARGEQFF
V: TRBV6-2/TRBV6-3; D: TRBD2; J: TRBJ2-7; size: few; DNA: TGTGCCAGCACATGGCGGGGGGTCTCCAACGAGCAGTACTTC; CDR3: CASTWRGVSNEQYF
V: TRBV11-2; D: TRBD2; J: TRBJ2-7; size: NA; DNA: TGTGCCAGCAGCTTTCAGCGGGGTGGCTCCTACGAGCAGTACTTC; CDR3: CASSFQRGGSYEQYF
V: TRBV20-1; D: TRBD2; J: TRBJ2-7; size: NA; DNA: TGCAGTGCAAGTAGCGGGGGGCGGTTCGAGCAGTACTTC; CDR3: CSASSGGRFEQYF
V: TRBV4-1; D: TRBD2; J: TRBJ2-3; size: few; DNA: TGCGCCAGCAGTCCCCTAGCGGGGGGGATAGATACGCAGTATTTT; CDR3: CASSPLAGGIDTQYF
V: TRBV20-1; D: NA; J: TRBJ1-2; size: NA; DNA: TGCAGTGCTATTTCAAGGATGTACGGCTACACCTTC; CDR3: CSAISRMYGYTF
V: TRBV7-8; D: NA; J: TRBJ2-1; size: NA; DNA: TGTGCCAGTAGGGGGGGCCAACCCTACAATGAGCAGTTCTTC; CDR3: CASRGGQPYNEQFF
V: TRBV6-1; D: TRBD1; J: TRBJ1-5; size: NA; DNA: TGTGCCAGCAGTCCTGGACAGGGTGCCATCAATCAGCCCCAGCATTTT; CDR3: CASSPGQGAINQPQHF
V: TRBV27; D: NA; J: TRBJ2-1; size: few; DNA: TGTGCCAGCAGTTTATCTCCGAGATACAATGAGCAGTTCTTC; CDR3: CASSLSPRYNEQFF
V: TRBV5-1; D: NA; J: TRBJ2-7; size: NA; DNA: TGCGCCAGCAAGGGGGGCCTCTCCTACGAGCAGTACTTC; CDR3: CASKGGLSYEQYF
V: TRBV12-3/TRBV12-4; D: NA; J: TRBJ2-1; size: NA; DNA: TGTGCCAGCAGTTCAGATAGCGGAGCCCCCTACAATGAGCAGTTCTTC; CDR3: CASSSDSGAPYNEQFF
V: TRBV2; D: NA; J: TRBJ2-1; size: NA; DNA: TGTGCCCTCACAGCCCCCCAGCGAACCAATGAGCAGTTCTTC; CDR3: CALTAPQRTNEQFF
V: TRBV28; D: TRBD1; J: TRBJ2-2; size: NA; DNA: TGTGCCAGCAGTCCTTCGTCAGGGGGCGACACCGGGGAGCTGTTTTTT; CDR3: CASSPSSGGDTGELFF
V: TRBV29-1; D: NA; J: TRBJ2-1; size: NA; DNA: TGCAGCGTTGAGCCCATCTTGGGCTCCTACAATGAGCAGTTCTTC; CDR3: CSVEPILGSYNEQFF
V: TRBV5-1; D: NA; J: TRBJ2-3; size: NA; DNA: TGCGCCAGCAGCTTGGACCCCCAGGGGTTCAGTTCAGATACGCAGTATTTT; CDR3: CASSLDPQGFSSDTQYF
V: TRBV20-1; D: TRBD1; J: TRBJ2-2; size: NA; DNA: TGCAGTGCTAGGGCTAAATGGGGCAGGGGGCACACCGGGGAGCTGTTTTTT; CDR3: CSARAKWGRGHTGELFF
V: TRBV7-8; D: NA; J: TRBJ2-1; size: NA; DNA: TGTGCCAGCAGCTTAGGGTCGAGGTACAATGAGCAGTTCTTC; CDR3: CASSLGSRYNEQFF
V: TRBV6-6; D: NA; J: TRBJ2-5; size: NA; DNA: TGTGCCAGCAGTTCGCAGGTGGAGACCCAGTACTTC; CDR3: CASSSQVETQYF
V: TRBV6-5; D: NA; J: TRBJ2-2; size: NA; DNA: TGTGCCAGCAGTTACTCGAACAGGAACACCGGGGAGCTGTTTTTT; CDR3: CASSYSNRNTGELFF
V: TRBV7-2; D: NA; J: TRBJ1-6; size: few; DNA: TGTGCCAGCAGCCCCGACATGATTAATTCACCCCTCCACTTT; CDR3: CASSPDMINSPLHF
V: TRBV20-1; D: NA; J: TRBJ1-1; size: NA; DNA: TGCAGTGCTCCTCCATGGACAAACTCCAGAGTGAACACTGAAGCTTTCTTT; CDR3: CSAPPWTNSRVNTEAFF
V: TRBV4-2; D: NA; J: TRBJ2-7; size: few; DNA: TGTGCCAGCAGCCCGGCTTTCGGGGTAGTCGCTCCCTACGAGCAGTACTTC; CDR3: CASSPAFGVVAPYEQYF
V: TRBV6-5; D: NA; J: TRBJ2-7; size: few; DNA: TGTGCCAGCAGAAAAGACAGGCTGTCCCGCTACGAGCAGTACTTC; CDR3: CASRKDRLSRYEQYF
V: TRBV4-3; D: TRBD1; J: TRBJ2-7; size: few; DNA: TGCGCCAGCAGCCAAGATCTCATCGGGACAGGGCTCTACGAGCAGTACTTC; CDR3: CASSQDLIGTGLYEQYF
V: TRBV11-1; D: TRBD1; J: TRBJ1-1; size: NA; DNA: TGTGCCAGCAGCTCCTCCCGTGTGTCACAGGGGACGAACACTGAAGCTTTCTTT; CDR3: CASSSSRVSQGTNTEAFF
V: TRBV6-1; D: NA; J: TRBJ2-3; size: few; DNA: TGTGCCAGCAGGAACCGCGGCAGGAACGCAGATACGCAGTATTTT; CDR3: CASRNRGRNADTQYF
V: TRBV3-1; D: TRBD1; J: TRBJ2-5; size: few; DNA: TGTGCCAGCAGCCAAGCGGGACAGCAAGAGACCCAGTACTTC; CDR3: CASSQAGQQETQYF
V: TRBV6-2/TRBV6-3; D: NA; J: TRBJ2-7; size: once; DNA: TGTGCCAGCAAAAGGCTCTCGGACGAGCAGTACTTC; CDR3: CASKRLSDEQYF
V: TRBV6-5; D: NA; J: TRBJ2-7; size: NA; DNA: TGTGCCAGCAGCCCCGTGGGCTATACCTACGAGCAGTACTTC; CDR3: CASSPVGYTYEQYF
V: TRBV6-5; D: NA; J: TRBJ2-2; size: NA; DNA: TGTGCCAGCAGTTACTACGGCCTGACCGGGGAGCTGTTTTTT; CDR3: CASSYYGLTGELFF
V: TRBV12-3/TRBV12-4; D: TRBD1; J: TRBJ2-7; size: NA; DNA: TGTGCCAGCACCTGGACAGGGACAATCTACGAGCAGTACTTC; CDR3: CASTWTGTIYEQYF
V: TRBV12-3/TRBV12-4; D: TRBD1; J: TRBJ2-1; size: NA; DNA: TGTGCCAGCAGTCCCGGGACAGGGAGAAACAATGAGCAGTTCTTC; CDR3: CASSPGTGRNNEQFF
V: TRBV28; D: NA; J: TRBJ2-1; size: many; DNA: TGTGCCAGCAGTTTATCTCCCGGATTGAATGAGCAGTTCTTC; CDR3: CASSLSPGLNEQFF
V: TRBV12-3/TRBV12-4; D: TRBD2; J: TRBJ2-1; size: few; DNA: TGTGCCAGCAGTCCGGGGGGGGTCCGGCACAATGAGCAGTTCTTC; CDR3: CASSPGGVRHNEQFF
V: TRBV5-1; D: TRBD1; J: TRBJ2-7; size: NA; DNA: TGCGCCAGCAGCGCCCGGTTAGGGACAGGGATGAACGAGCAGTACTTC; CDR3: CASSARLGTGMNEQYF
V: TRBV5-1; D: TRBD2; J: TRBJ2-7; size: NA; DNA: TGCGCCAGCAGCTTGAGCTCTAGCGGCTCCTACGAGCAGTACTTC; CDR3: CASSLSSSGSYEQYF
V: TRBV20-1; D: NA; J: TRBJ2-7; size: NA; DNA: TGCAGTGCTAGCCGGGACGGACGCCCCTACGAGCAGTACTTC; CDR3: CSASRDGRPYEQYF
V: TRBV7-9; D: TRBD1; J: TRBJ1-2; size: NA; DNA: TGTGCCAGCAGCTTAGAGGGGCAGGGGGCGAGTGATGGCTACACCTTC; CDR3: CASSLEGQGASDGYTF
V: TRBV11-2; D: NA; J: TRBJ2-3; size: once; DNA: TGTGCCAGCAGCTTGGTAAAGGGGGACAAGCGGAGCACAGATACGCAGTATTTT; CDR3: CASSLVKGDKRSTDTQYF
V: TRBV7-8; D: NA; J: TRBJ2-7; size: NA; DNA: TGTGCCAGCAGCGCCATAGGGGCAGCTCCTACCGAAACGGGGTACTTC; CDR3: CASSAIGAAPTETGYF
V: TRBV9; D: NA; J: TRBJ2-5; size: few; DNA: TGTGCCAGCAGCGTAGACCTAGGACTACCCCTTCACTTC; CDR3: CASSVDLGLPLHF
V: TRBV20-1; D: NA; J: TRBJ2-3; size: NA; DNA: TGCAGTGCCTTGTCCCCTTTCCTTAGTATGACAGATACGCAGTATTTT; CDR3: CSALSPFLSMTDTQYF
V: TRBV5-6; D: NA; J: TRBJ2-3; size: once; DNA: TGTGCCAGCAGCTGGGCAGGGGCGGGGGATACGCAGTATTTT; CDR3: CASSWAGAGDTQYF
V: TRBV18; D: NA; J: TRBJ2-3; size: NA; DNA: TGTGCCAGCTCACCACGCGGGGCGCAGACAGATACGCAGTATTTT; CDR3: CASSPRGAQTDTQYF
V: TRBV5-6; D: NA; J: TRBJ2-1; size: NA; DNA: TGTGCCAGCAGCTTGGAGATGGCCTGGACCTACAATGAGCAGTTCTTC; CDR3: CASSLEMAWTYNEQFF